This TCR beta chain was recorded in a study of Graves' ophthalmopathy and Graves' hyperthyroidism. The study, taken as a whole, reports: Ophthalmopathy progression prediction by the model yielded a sensitivity of 60% to 71% and a specificity of nearly 75%. Blood was where most expanded thyroid clonotypes above 0.001 frequency also turned up.

RNA transcripts served as template for amplifying TCR beta CDR3 sequences. RT-PCR with HTBI primers came first, then second-round multiplex PCR. TCRdb reprocessed the multiplex PCR reads via MiXCR and lists one record per CDR3 protein. The sample lists 600,000 to 650,000 distinct CDR3 sequences, approximately 21% occurring once. Additional autoimmune diseases, uncontrolled infections, pregnancy or lactation disqualified patients. The evidence that diagnosis relied on was clinical symptoms, serum thyroxine, TRAb, thyroid ultrasound and orbital computed tomography. In its sample, this clonotype was seen many times. The target antigen is unknown. The CDR3 covers 16 residues. Per germline, CDR1 MDHEN and CDR2 SYDVKM. The trim removed 6 bases at V and 0 bases at J, leaving 8 bases unmatched.

This TCR was recovered from a woman aged 18-29 years with stable Graves' hyperthyroidism. Some clones in this sample may be carry-over from other donors' samples. Sequencing input: peripheral blood. The chain couples TRBV28 to TRBJ2-7; TRBD2 agrees at 10 bases. The CDR3 loop is CASSLGSGRTSYEQYF. As DNA, the CDR3 is TGTGCCAGCAGCCTTGGTAGCGGGAGGACCTCCTACGAGCAGTACTTC.